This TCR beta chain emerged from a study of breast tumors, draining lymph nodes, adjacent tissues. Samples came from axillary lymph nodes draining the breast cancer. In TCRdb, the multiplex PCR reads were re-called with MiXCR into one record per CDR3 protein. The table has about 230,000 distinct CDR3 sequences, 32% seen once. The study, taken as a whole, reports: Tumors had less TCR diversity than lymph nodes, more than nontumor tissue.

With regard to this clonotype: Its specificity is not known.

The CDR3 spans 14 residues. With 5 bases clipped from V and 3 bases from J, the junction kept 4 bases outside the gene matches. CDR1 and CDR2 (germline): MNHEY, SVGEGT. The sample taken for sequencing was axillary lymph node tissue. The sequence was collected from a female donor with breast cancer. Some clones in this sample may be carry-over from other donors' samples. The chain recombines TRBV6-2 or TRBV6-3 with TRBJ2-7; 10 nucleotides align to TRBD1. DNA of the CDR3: TGTGCCAGCAGTCCCGGGACAGGGGTCTACGAGCAGTACTTC. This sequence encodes CASSPGTGVYEQYF.